The 24 T cell receptor beta chains listed next were all sequenced from one sample in a study of blood T cells in healthy people across ages. A second PCR, run for about 7 to 12 cycles, used a sample-barcoded 5' primer plus a J-beta primer mix. TCRdb re-called the 5' RACE reads with MiXCR, one entry per CDR3 protein. Found here are 1.5 million to 2 million distinct CDR3 sequences, about 35% of them singletons; the top ten hold about 10%. The sequenced material came from blood. Source of these receptors: a woman in her thirties in good health.

The rearrangement joins TRBV7-9 to TRBJ2-3; 7 nucleotides agree with TRBD1. The CDR3 covers 12 residues. V gave up 11 bases and J gave up 0 bases; unmatched junction bases: 2. Germline CDR1 SEHNR, CDR2 FQNEAQ (reference sequence). DNA for the CDR3: TGTGCCGCACAGGGGAGCACAGATACGCAGTATTTT. This gives the protein CAAQGSTDTQYF.

This clonotype was counted between two and nine times. The rearrangement joins TRBV20-1 to TRBJ1-2; D remains unclear. Trimming removed 6 bases from V and 3 bases from J, with 5 bases in between. The CDR3 loop spans 10 amino acids. CDR1 is DFQATT and CDR2 is SNEGSKA in the germline V gene (reference sequence). As DNA, the CDR3 is TGCAGTGCAACCCACTATGGCTACACCTTC. This translates into CSATHYGYTF.

This clonotype was counted ten times or more. The gene calls are TRBV20-1 and TRBJ2-5, with 9 bases aligning to TRBD1. CDR3 length equals 13 residues. The trim removed 6 bases at V and 5 bases at J, leaving 7 bases unmatched. Germline CDR1 DFQATT, CDR2 SNEGSKA (reference sequence). The CDR3 region has the DNA TGCAGTGCCCTCCGGACAGGGGTTGAGACCCAGTACTTC. Amino acids: CSALRTGVETQYF.

This clonotype occurred a few times. This chain links TRBV5-4 with TRBJ2-7; 11 bases align to TRBD1. V dropped 3 bases and J dropped 6; count of bases not matched to a gene: 2. CDR1 SGHNT and CDR2 YYREEE come from the germline V gene (reference sequence). The CDR3 has 13 amino acids. CDR3: CASSSDRGREQYF. The CDR3 DNA is TGTGCCAGCAGCTCGGACAGGGGGCGCGAGCAGTACTTC.

The CDR3 loop reads CASNTTSGTTYEQYF. CDR3 DNA: TGTGCCAGCAACACAACTAGCGGGACGACCTACGAGCAGTACTTC. V usage is TRBV21-1 and J usage is TRBJ2-7; the D segment call TRBD2 is taken from the table without a DNA check. TRBV21-1 is a listed pseudogene. The CDR3 extends over 15 amino acids.

This clonotype came up a few times. This rearrangement joins TRBV7-2 to TRBJ2-7; the D gene is possibly TRBD2 (5 bases). CDR1 is SGHTA and CDR2 is FQGNSA in the germline V gene. CDR3 length: 15 amino acids. With 1 base removed from V and 2 bases from J, the gap between germline ends came to 12 bases. CDR3 residues: CASSLERNDAYEQYF. The CDR3 nucleotides are TGTGCCAGCAGCTTAGAGCGGAACGACGCCTACGAGCAGTACTTC. The full variable domain, with the rest looked up from reference TRBV7-2 and TRBJ2-7, is GAGVSQSPSNKVTEKGKDVELRCDPISGHTALYWYRQSLGQGLEFLIYFQGNSAPDKSGLPSDRFSAERTGGSVSTLTIQRTQQEDSAVYLCASSLERNDAYEQYFGPGTRLTVT.

This chain connects TRBV6-1 to TRBJ2-7, with a possible D match to TRBD2 (6 bases). V dropped 5 bases and J dropped 2 bases, with 16 bases sitting between them. Germline CDR1 and CDR2: MNHNS and SASEGT. This CDR3 comprises 15 residues. Here the CDR3 DNA reads TGTGCCAGCAGTTGGGGACTCAGGGACCCCTACGAGCAGTACTTC. Translating gives CASSWGLRDPYEQYF.

This clonotype was seen a few times. This chain uses TRBV7-2 with TRBJ2-3, with 7 positions matching TRBD2. The CDR3 sequence is 15 residues long. Germline V gene data show CDR1 as SGHTA and CDR2 as FQGNSA. V dropped 5 bases and J dropped 4; count of bases not matched to a gene: 9. The CDR3 nucleotides read TGTGCCAGCAGCCCTAAAGCGGGACGGGCAGATACGCAGTATTTT. Its protein is CASSPKAGRADTQYF.

The chain employs TRBV27 and TRBJ1-6, with D possibly matching TRBD1 (5 bases). In germline, CDR1 is MNHEY, CDR2 SMNVEV (reference sequence). Trimming left V 3 bases short and J 14 bases short, with 11 bases between. CDR3 length equals 12 residues. The CDR3 sequence: CASSFRAQALHF. CDR3 in DNA: TGTGCCAGCAGTTTCAGGGCTCAGGCCCTCCACTTT.

This clonotype was detected only once. This may come from a read error, since a much larger clone is one base off. This chain joins TRBV5-1 and TRBJ1-5; D gene uncertain. The CDR3 loop spans 15 amino acids. CDR1 SGHRS and CDR2 YFSETQ come from the germline V gene. The CDR3 coding sequence is TGCGCCAGCAGCTTGGGGGGAGGCGGCAATCGGCCCCAGCATTTT. This encodes CASSLGGGGNRPQHF. Complete variable domain (other parts from reference TRBV5-1 and TRBJ1-5): KAGVTQTPRYLIKTRGQQVTLSCSPISGHRSVSWYQQTPGQGLQFLFEYFSETQRNKGNFPGRFSGRQFSNSRSEMNVSTLELGDSALYLCASSLGGGGNRPQHFGDGTRLSIL.

This clonotype was found once. Since a much larger clone is just one base distant, this may be a read error. The gene calls are TRBV6-1 and TRBJ2-5; D uncertain. Germline CDR1 MNHNS, CDR2 SASEGT. CDR3 length equals 12 residues. The CDR3 sequence: CTSRTVGETQYF. The CDR3 nucleotides are TGTACCAGCAGAACGGTGGGAGAGACCCAGTACTTC.

The chain couples TRBV14 to TRBJ2-5; 11 nucleotides align to TRBD2. The CDR3 is 17 residues long. Per the germline V gene, CDR1 is SGHDN and CDR2 is FVKESK. V dropped 3 bases and J dropped 0; count of bases not matched to a gene: 6. The CDR3 DNA is TGTGCCAGCAGCCAGTCGACTAGCGGGACGTACCAAGAGACCCAGTACTTC. Translating gives CASSQSTSGTYQETQYF.

The chain recombines TRBV7-3 with TRBJ2-1, with 14 bases aligning to TRBD2. The CDR3 consists of 16 residues. Germline values: CDR1 SGHTA, CDR2 FQGTGA. The V segment lost 5 bases and the J segment 9 bases; nucleotides outside the gene matches: 9. The CDR3 nucleotides read TGTGCCAGCAGCGCCCAGACTAGCGGGGGGGGCGGTGAGCAGTTCTTC. It yields the protein CASSAQTSGGGGEQFF.

V and J are TRBV5-8 and TRBJ1-4; D is ambiguous. This CDR3 is 16 amino acids long. CDR1 is SGHTS, CDR2 YDEGEE, per germline. V was pared by 4 bases and J by 0 bases, with 13 bases between. CDR3 amino acids: CASSQPAPATNEKLFF. The CDR3 DNA follows: TGTGCCAGCAGCCAACCTGCTCCCGCAACTAATGAAAAACTGTTTTTT.

The V call is TRBV12-3 or TRBV12-4, the J call TRBJ1-2; D possibly corresponds to TRBD1 (6 bases). The CDR3 is made up of 13 amino acids. V lost 5 bases to trimming and J lost 2 bases, with 9 bases between them. The CDR3 DNA reads as TGTGCCAGCAGTATGGACAGCAACTATGGCTACACCTTC. Its translation: CASSMDSNYGYTF.

This clonotype was seen a few times. The chain combines TRBV20-1 with TRBJ2-1; no clear D. The CDR3 loop spans 14 amino acids. V was cut by 0 bases and J by 8 bases, with 14 bases left in between. Germline loops: CDR1 DFQATT, CDR2 SNEGSKA (reference sequence). CDR3 coding DNA: TGCAGTGCTAGAGACGGTAAGGGCTGGGATGAGCAGTTCTTC. It is translated as CSARDGKGWDEQFF.

The J gene is TRBJ1-2, the V gene TRBV3-1; D may be TRBD1 (6 bases). V lost 0 bases, J lost 7 bases, and 18 bases lay in between. There are 16 residues in the CDR3. Germline-derived CDR1 and CDR2 are LGHDT and YNNKEL (reference sequence). CDR3 protein: CASSQDPRDTLGGYTF. The CDR3 DNA is TGTGCCAGCAGCCAAGATCCAAGGGACACTCTTGGTGGCTACACCTTC.

This clonotype has a count of ten or more. The chain joins TRBV9 to TRBJ2-1; D may be TRBD1 or TRBD2 (5 bases each). The CDR3 sequence is 14 residues long. Germline values: CDR1 SGDLS, CDR2 YYNGEE. V gave up 3 bases and J gave up 0 bases, with 7 bases separating them. The CDR3 protein is CASSGGNSYNEQFF. In DNA form, the CDR3 reads TGTGCCAGCAGCGGGGGGAACTCCTACAATGAGCAGTTCTTC.

This clonotype was seen only a few times. This chain uses TRBV2 with TRBJ2-1, with TRBD2 matching over 10 bases. Losses at the gene ends were 5 bases for V and 7 bases for J; bases not matched to a gene: 11. The CDR3 length is 16 residues. Germline lookup yields CDR1 SNHLY and CDR2 FYNNEI. The CDR3 loop is CASSIIPGLATNEQFF. Written as DNA, the CDR3 is TGTGCCAGCAGTATAATACCGGGACTAGCGACGAATGAGCAGTTCTTC. Together with reference TRBV2 and TRBJ2-1, the CDR3 gives the full variable domain: EPEVTQTPSHQVTQMGQEVILRCVPISNHLYFYWYRQILGQKVEFLVSFYNNEISEKSEIFDDQFSVERPDGSNFTLKIRSTKLEDSAMYFCASSIIPGLATNEQFFGPGTRLTVL.

The gene calls are TRBV5-1 and TRBJ2-2; D remains unclear. Germline V gene sequence: CDR1 SGHRS, CDR2 YFSETQ. This CDR3 has 13 amino acids. V was clipped by 0 bases and J by 5 bases, with 5 bases between them. CDR3 region: CASSLDFTGELFF. The CDR3 coding sequence is TGCGCCAGCAGCTTGGACTTTACCGGGGAGCTGTTTTTT.

The table lists this clonotype with a few counts. The chain employs TRBV28 and TRBJ2-7; 11 bases fit TRBD1. Looked up from germline, CDR1 is MDHEN and CDR2 is SYDVKM. The length of the CDR3 is 16 residues. V dropped 6 bases and J dropped 5; count of bases not matched to a gene: 12. The CDR3 DNA follows: TGTGCCAGCAGGAGACTGGACAGGGGGCCTGCCCACGAGCAGTACTTC. This sequence encodes CASRRLDRGPAHEQYF. Full variable domain (remainder filled in from reference TRBV28 and TRBJ2-7): DVKVTQSSRYLVKRTGEKVFLECVQDMDHENMFWYRQDPGLGLRLIYFSYDVKMKEKGDIPEGYSVSREKKERFSLILESASTNQTSMYLCASRRLDRGPAHEQYFGPGTRLTVT.

The table lists this clonotype with a few counts. The chain has TRBV10-3 and TRBJ2-7, with TRBD2 matching 14 bases. The V gene's germline CDR1 is ENHRY and CDR2 SYGVKD. This CDR3 is built from 16 residues. Trimming removed 3 bases from V and 2 bases from J; junction bases left unmatched: 3. CDR3 sequence: CAISESGLAGAYEQYF. The DNA of the CDR3 is TGTGCCATCAGTGAATCGGGACTAGCGGGGGCCTACGAGCAGTACTTC.

This clonotype was observed a few times. This sequence joins TRBV4-1 and TRBJ2-7; D perhaps matches TRBD1 (6 bases). This CDR3 spans 16 amino acids. Trimming took 0 bases from V and 3 from J, leaving 15 bases between them. Per the germline V gene, CDR1 is MGHRA and CDR2 is YSYEKL. This CDR3 is CASSQDQYRAHYEQYF. CDR3 coding DNA: TGCGCCAGCAGCCAAGATCAATACAGGGCGCACTACGAGCAGTACTTC.

This clonotype occurred a few times. The chain carries TRBV20-1 and TRBJ2-3; 11 bases match TRBD2. V lost 2 bases and J lost 0; bases outside the gene matches: 7. Germline CDR1 is DFQATT and CDR2 is SNEGSKA (reference sequence). CDR3 length: 17 amino acids. The CDR3 DNA reads TGCAGTGCTAGACGGCTAGCGGGGGGTCGTAGCACAGATACGCAGTATTTT. Translation gives CSARRLAGGRSTDTQYF.